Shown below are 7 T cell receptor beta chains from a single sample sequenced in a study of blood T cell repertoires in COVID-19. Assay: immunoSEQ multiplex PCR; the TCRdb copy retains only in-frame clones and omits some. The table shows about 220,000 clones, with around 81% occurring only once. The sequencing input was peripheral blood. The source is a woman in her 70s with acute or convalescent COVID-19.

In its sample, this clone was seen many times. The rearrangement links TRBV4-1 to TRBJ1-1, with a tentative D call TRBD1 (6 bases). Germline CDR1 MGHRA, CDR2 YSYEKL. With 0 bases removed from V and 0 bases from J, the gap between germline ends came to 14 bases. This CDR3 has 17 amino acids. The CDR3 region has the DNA TGCGCCAGCAGCCAAGATCCACCAGGGGCGGTGAACACTGAAGCTTTCTTT. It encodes CASSQDPPGAVNTEAFF.

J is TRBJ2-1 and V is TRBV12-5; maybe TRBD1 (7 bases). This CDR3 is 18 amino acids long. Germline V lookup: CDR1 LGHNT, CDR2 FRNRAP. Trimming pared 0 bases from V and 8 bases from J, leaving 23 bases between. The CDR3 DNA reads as TGTGCTAGTGGTTTGGTTCCCCCTCGACAGGGAGAGCGGGATGAGCAGTTCTTC. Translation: CASGLVPPRQGERDEQFF.

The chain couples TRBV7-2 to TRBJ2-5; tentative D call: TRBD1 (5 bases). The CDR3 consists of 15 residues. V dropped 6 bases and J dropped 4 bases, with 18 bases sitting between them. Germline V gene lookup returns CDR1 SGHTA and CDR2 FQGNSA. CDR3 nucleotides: TGTGCCAGCAGTTACCAGGGTGGGCCCGGAGAGACCCAGTACTTC. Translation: CASSYQGGPGETQYF.

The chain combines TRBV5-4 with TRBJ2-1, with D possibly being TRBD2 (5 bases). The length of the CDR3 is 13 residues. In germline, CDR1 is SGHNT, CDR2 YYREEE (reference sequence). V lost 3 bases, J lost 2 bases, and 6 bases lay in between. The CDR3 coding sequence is TGTGCCAGCAGCTCGGGGACCTACAATGAGCAGTTCTTC. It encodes CASSSGTYNEQFF.

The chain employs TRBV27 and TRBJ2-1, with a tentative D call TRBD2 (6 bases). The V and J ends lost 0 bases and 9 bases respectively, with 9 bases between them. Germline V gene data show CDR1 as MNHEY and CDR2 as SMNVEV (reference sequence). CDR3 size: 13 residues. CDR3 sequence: CASSLSGGSEQFF. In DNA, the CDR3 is TGTGCCAGCAGTTTATCGGGGGGATCTGAGCAGTTCTTC.

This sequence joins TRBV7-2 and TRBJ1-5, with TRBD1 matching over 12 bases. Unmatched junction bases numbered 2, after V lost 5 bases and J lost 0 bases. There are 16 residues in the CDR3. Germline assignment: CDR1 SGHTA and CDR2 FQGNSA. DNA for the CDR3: TGTGCCAGCAGCGGGACAGGGGGCTATAGCAATCAGCCCCAGCATTTT. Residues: CASSGTGGYSNQPQHF.

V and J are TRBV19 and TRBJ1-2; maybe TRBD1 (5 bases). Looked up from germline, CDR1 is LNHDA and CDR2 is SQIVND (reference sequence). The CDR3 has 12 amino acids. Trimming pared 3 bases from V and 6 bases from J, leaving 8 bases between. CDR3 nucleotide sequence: TGTGCCAGTAGTATGTCAGGGCATGGCTACACCTTC. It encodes CASSMSGHGYTF.